This TCR beta chain was observed in a study of T-cell reconstitution after alpha-beta-depleted transplantation in children. Germline CDR1 reads MNHNS; CDR2 reads SASEGT. The V gene end was trimmed by 10 bases and the J gene end by 4 bases; junction bases not matched to a gene: 11. The CDR3 runs to 14 residues. This clonotype has ten or more counts. Preparation of the TCRbeta library was carried out with unique molecular identifiers. TCRdb independently ran MiXCR on the PCR reads; one entry per CDR3 protein. There are some 200,000 distinct CDR3 sequences in the sample; 9.7% occur only once, and approximately 4.7% lies in the top ten.

Here the sequenced sample was PBMCs from the stem cell graft donor, taken from the stem cell graft. This receptor was taken from a human donor who donated a stem cell graft to a child with SCID. V is TRBV6-1 and J is TRBJ1-2; 8 bases line up with TRBD1. In DNA, the CDR3 is TGTGCCACGGTCCGGACAGGGACTAGCTATGGCTACACCTTC. Amino acid sequence: CATVRTGTSYGYTF.